Only a few counts were recorded for the clone carrying this TCR beta chain. TCRdb reprocessed the RACE reads with MiXCR, giving one entry per CDR3 protein. This table has approximately 90,000 distinct CDR3 sequences, roughly 10% appearing once. Time point of the sample: patch test 1, 2 weeks after DPC sensitization. The treatment here: therapeutic diphenylcyclopropenone sensitization with weekly scalp DPC. This sample is part of a study of human T cells and chemical hapten exposure. Study summary: Weekly scalp doses of diphenylcyclopropenone were given to patients during the approximately 25-week study. Patients, chiefly female, had alopecia areata, totalis or universalis.

This CDR3 has 15 amino acids. After removal of 1 base from V and 6 bases from J, the junction contained 4 bases not matched to a gene. Germline CDR1 and CDR2: SGHVS and FQNEAQ. This receptor was identified in a man aged 40-49 years with alopecia areata. Some clones in this sample may be carry-over from other donors' samples. The sample in question was whole blood, obtained in connection with sensitization to the hapten diphenylcyclopropenone (DPC). This chain joins TRBV7-8 and TRBJ1-2; TRBD1 matches at 11 bases. CDR3 DNA sequence: TGTGCCAGCAGCTTAGGGGGGACAGGGGGGGATGGCTACACCTTC. It codes for CASSLGGTGGDGYTF.